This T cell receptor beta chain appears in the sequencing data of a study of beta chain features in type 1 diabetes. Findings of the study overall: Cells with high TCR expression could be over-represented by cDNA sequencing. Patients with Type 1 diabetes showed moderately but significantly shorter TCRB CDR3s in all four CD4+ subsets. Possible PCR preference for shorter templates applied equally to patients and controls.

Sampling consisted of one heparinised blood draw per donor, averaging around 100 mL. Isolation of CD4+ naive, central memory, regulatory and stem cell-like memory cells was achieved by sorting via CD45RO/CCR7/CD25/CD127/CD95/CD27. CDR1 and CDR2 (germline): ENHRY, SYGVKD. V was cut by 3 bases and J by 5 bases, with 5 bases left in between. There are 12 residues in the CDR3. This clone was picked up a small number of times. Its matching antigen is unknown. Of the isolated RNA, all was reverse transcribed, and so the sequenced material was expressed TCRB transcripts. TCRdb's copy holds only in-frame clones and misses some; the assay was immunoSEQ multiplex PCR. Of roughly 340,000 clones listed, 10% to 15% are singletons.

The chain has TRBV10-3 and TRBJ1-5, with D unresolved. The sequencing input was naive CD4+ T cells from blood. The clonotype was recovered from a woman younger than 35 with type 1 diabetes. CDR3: CAISDGDQPQHF. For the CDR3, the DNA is TGTGCCATCAGTGACGGGGATCAGCCCCAGCATTTT.